The clone carrying this TCR beta chain has at least ten counts. The antigen is not known. CDR3 regions were amplified by Arm-PCR using iRepertoire HTBI primers to build TCR beta libraries. TCRdb itself ran the multiplex PCR reads through MiXCR, one entry per CDR3 protein. This table holds 540,000 or so distinct CDR3 sequences, around an eighth found once. This sample was included in a study of regulatory T cells in long-lasting Graves disease. Trimming left V 6 bases short and J 0 bases short, with 12 bases between. CDR1 is MNHNS and CDR2 is SASEGT in the germline V gene. The CDR3 has 15 residues. Study-level findings and limits: Lower TCR diversity characterized persistent Graves' patients relative to newly diagnosed patients. Having only a small sample size may have limited accuracy. Analyses excluded thyroid tissue, covering peripheral blood alone.

Time point described: newly diagnosed GD, antithyroid drugs for less than 3 months. TCR sequences were obtained from RNA taken from PBMCs. EDTA tubes held 9 to 10 milliliters of peripheral blood from each patient. The sample was also reused in another study, on T cells in Graves' hyperthyroidism and ophthalmopathy.

The source is a man aged 30 to 39 with Graves disease. Source: peripheral blood mononuclear cells (PBMCs), taken at new diagnosis, from a patient treated with antithyroid drugs. V gene TRBV6-1 combines with J gene TRBJ1-3, with TRBD1 as a possible D gene (6 bases). In DNA, the CDR3 is TGTGCCAGCAGGGCATACAGGGTCTCTGGAAACACCATATATTTT. Translated: CASRAYRVSGNTIYF.